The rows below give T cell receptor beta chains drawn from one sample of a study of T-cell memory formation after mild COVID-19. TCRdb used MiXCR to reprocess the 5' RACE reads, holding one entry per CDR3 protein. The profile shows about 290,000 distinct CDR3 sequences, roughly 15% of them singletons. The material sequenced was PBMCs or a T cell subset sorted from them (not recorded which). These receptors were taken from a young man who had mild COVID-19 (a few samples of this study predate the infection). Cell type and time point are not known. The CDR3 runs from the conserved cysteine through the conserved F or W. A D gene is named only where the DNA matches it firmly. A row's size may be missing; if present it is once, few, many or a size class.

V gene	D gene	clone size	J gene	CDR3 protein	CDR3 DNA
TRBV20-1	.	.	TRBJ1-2	CSARVGVYGYTF	TGCAGTGCTAGAGTCGGAGTCTATGGCTACACCTTC
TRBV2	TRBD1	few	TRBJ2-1	CASRGTGKGNEQFF	TGTGCCAGCCGAGGGACAGGGAAGGGCAATGAGCAGTTCTTC
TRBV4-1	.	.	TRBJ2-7	CASSQARNEQYF	TGCGCCAGCAGCCAAGCGAGAAACGAGCAGTACTTC
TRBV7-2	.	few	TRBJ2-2	CASSGYKPGRTGELFF	TGTGCCAGCAGCGGATACAAACCAGGTCGGACCGGGGAGCTGTTTTTT
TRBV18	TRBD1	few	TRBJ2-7	CASSPRGQSYEQYF	TGTGCCAGCTCGCCCAGGGGGCAAAGCTACGAGCAGTACTTC
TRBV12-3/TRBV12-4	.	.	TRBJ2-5	CASARGETQYF	TGTGCCAGCGCCCGGGGGGAGACCCAGTACTTC
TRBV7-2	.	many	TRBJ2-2	CASSFGGHANTGELFF	TGTGCCAGCAGCTTCGGCGGTCATGCGAACACCGGGGAGCTGTTTTTT
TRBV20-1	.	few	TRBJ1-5	CSARDPGQPQHF	TGCAGTGCTCGGGACCCAGGGCAGCCCCAGCATTTT
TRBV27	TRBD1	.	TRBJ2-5	CASRQGAAETQYF	TGTGCCAGCAGGCAGGGGGCGGCGGAGACCCAGTACTTC
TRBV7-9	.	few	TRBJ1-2	CASSFGTGYTF	TGTGCCAGCAGCTTTGGGACTGGCTACACCTTC
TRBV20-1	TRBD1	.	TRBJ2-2	CSARDRKQGVHELNTGELFF	TGCAGTGCTAGAGATCGGAAGCAGGGGGTTCACGAGCTGAACACCGGGGAGCTGTTTTTT
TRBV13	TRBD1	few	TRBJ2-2	CASSSRDREGTGELFF	TGTGCCAGCAGCTCTCGGGACAGGGAAGGCACCGGGGAGCTGTTTTTT
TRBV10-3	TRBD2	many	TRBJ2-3	CAIRRLAGAPGSVDTQYF	TGTGCCATCAGGAGACTAGCGGGGGCTCCTGGGTCGGTAGATACGCAGTATTTT
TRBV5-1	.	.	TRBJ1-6	CASSLTGPNSPIHF	TGCGCCAGCAGCTTGACAGGGCCTAATTCACCCATCCACTTT
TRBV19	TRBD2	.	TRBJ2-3	CASRETSVSTDTQYF	TGTGCCAGTAGGGAGACTAGCGTTTCCACAGATACGCAGTATTTT
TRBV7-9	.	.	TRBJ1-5	CASTPPGAMVQPQHF	TGTGCCAGCACCCCCCCGGGGGCAATGGTTCAGCCCCAGCATTTT
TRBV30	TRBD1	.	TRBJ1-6	CAGQGTGASESPLHF	TGTGCCGGCCAGGGGACAGGGGCTTCGGAATCACCCCTCCACTTT
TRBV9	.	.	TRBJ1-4	CASSLSPLGEKLFF	TGTGCCAGCTCTTTGAGCCCCCTCGGGGAAAAACTGTTTTTT
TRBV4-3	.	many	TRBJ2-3	CASSQLRGAGFDTQYF	TGCGCCAGCAGCCAACTCCGCGGGGCCGGATTCGATACGCAGTATTTT
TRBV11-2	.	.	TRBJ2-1	CASRKTVPSYNEQFF	TGTGCCAGCAGGAAGACAGTTCCCTCCTACAATGAGCAGTTCTTC
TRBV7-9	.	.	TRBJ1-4	CASSTQGANEKLFF	TGTGCCAGCAGCACCCAGGGAGCTAATGAAAAACTGTTTTTT
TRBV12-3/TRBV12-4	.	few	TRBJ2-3	CASSVGGPGFTDTQYF	TGTGCCAGCAGTGTCGGCGGCCCGGGGTTCACAGATACGCAGTATTTT
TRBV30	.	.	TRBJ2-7	CAWSVRQPEQYF	TGTGCCTGGAGTGTACGTCAGCCCGAGCAGTACTTC
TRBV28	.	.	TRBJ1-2	CASSLLADSYGYTF	TGTGCCAGCAGTTTATTGGCGGATAGCTATGGCTACACCTTC
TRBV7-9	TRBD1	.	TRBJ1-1	CASRGKGQAITEAFF	TGTGCCAGCCGGGGGAAGGGACAGGCAATCACTGAAGCTTTCTTT
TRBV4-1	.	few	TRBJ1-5	CASSLREQQSNQPQHF	TGCGCCAGCAGTCTCCGTGAACAGCAGAGCAATCAGCCCCAGCATTTT
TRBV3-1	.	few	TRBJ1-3	CASSPRTYDSGNTIYF	TGTGCCAGCAGCCCCCGGACGTACGACTCTGGAAACACCATATATTTT
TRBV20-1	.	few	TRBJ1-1	CSATTPAGVRVAFF	TGCAGTGCTACCACCCCGGCAGGGGTGAGGGTAGCTTTCTTT
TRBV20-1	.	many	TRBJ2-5	CSARDMTGGQETQYF	TGCAGTGCTAGAGATATGACAGGTGGACAAGAGACCCAGTACTTC
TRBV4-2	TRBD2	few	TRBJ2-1	CASSQVASGGSNEQFF	TGTGCCAGCAGCCAAGTAGCTAGCGGGGGGTCGAATGAGCAGTTCTTC
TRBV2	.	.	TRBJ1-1	CASFLSQYTEAFF	TGTGCCAGCTTCCTTTCACAGTACACTGAAGCTTTCTTT
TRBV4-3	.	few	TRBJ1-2	CASSQDGQNYGYTF	TGCGCCAGCAGCCAAGATGGCCAGAACTATGGCTACACCTTC
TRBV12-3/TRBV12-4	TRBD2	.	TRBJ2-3	CASRASGGRSTDTQYF	TGTGCCAGCAGGGCTAGCGGGGGCCGTAGCACAGATACGCAGTATTTT